The present TCR beta chain was sequenced within a study of T cells in Graves' hyperthyroidism and ophthalmopathy. Germline V CDR1 and CDR2: SGHTA, FQGTGA. The CDR3 extends over 15 amino acids. There were TCR beta CDR3 regions amplified from RNA transcripts. TCR CDR3 underwent first-round RT-PCR with the HTBI primer set. TCRdb fed the multiplex PCR reads into MiXCR, producing one record per CDR3 protein. The sample shows tens of thousands of distinct CDR3 sequences, roughly 50% of them seen only once. Notes on this clonotype: At one of its ends the junction is not consistent with the germline gene, which may arise from a read error.

The receptor was derived from a woman aged 55-70 years with Graves' ophthalmopathy. V gene TRBV7-3 combines with J gene TRBJ2-1; 10 nucleotides line up with TRBD2. Sequencing was done on a sample of blood. The CDR3 protein is CASSSLAGVYDEQFF. The CDR3 DNA reads as TGTGCCAGCAGTTCCCTAGCGGGGGTCTACGATGAGCAGTTCTTC.